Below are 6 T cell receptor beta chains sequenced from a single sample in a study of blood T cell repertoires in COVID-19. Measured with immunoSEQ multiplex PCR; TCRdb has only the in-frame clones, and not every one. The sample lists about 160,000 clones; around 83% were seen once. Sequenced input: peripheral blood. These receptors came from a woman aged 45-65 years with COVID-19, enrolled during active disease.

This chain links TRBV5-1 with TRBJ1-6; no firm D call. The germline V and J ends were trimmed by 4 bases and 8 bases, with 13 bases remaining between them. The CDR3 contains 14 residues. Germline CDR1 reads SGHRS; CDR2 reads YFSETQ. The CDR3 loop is CASSDEGVHSPLHF. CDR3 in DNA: TGCGCCAGCAGCGACGAGGGAGTTCATTCACCCCTCCACTTT. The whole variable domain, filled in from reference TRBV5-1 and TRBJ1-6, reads KAGVTQTPRYLIKTRGQQVTLSCSPISGHRSVSWYQQTPGQGLQFLFEYFSETQRNKGNFPGRFSGRQFSNSRSEMNVSTLELGDSALYLCASSDEGVHSPLHFGNGTRLTVT.

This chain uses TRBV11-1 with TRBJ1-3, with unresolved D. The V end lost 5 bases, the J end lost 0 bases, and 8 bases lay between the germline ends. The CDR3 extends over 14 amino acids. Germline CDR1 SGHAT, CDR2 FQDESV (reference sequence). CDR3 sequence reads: CASSQAYSGNTIYF. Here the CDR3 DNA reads TGTGCCAGCAGCCAGGCCTACTCTGGAAACACCATATATTTT. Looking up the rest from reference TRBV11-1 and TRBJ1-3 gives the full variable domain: EAEVAQSPRYKITEKSQAVAFWCDPISGHATLYWYRQILGQGPELLVQFQDESVVDDSQLPKDRFSAERLKGVDSTLKIQPAELGDSAMYLCASSQAYSGNTIYFGEGSWLTVV.

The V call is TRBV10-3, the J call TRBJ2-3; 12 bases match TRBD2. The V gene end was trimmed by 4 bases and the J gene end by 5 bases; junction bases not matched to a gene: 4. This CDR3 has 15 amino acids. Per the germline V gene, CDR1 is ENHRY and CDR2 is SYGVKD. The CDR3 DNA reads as TGTGCCATCAGTGGACTAGCGGGGGTTTTAGATACGCAGTATTTT. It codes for CAISGLAGVLDTQYF.

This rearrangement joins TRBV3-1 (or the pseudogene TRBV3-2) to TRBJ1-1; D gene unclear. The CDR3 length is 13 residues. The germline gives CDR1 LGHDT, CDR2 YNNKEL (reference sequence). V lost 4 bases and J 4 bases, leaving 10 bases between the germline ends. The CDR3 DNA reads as TGTGCCAGCAGCCGCCGTGGGAGCACTGAAGCTTTCTTT. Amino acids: CASSRRGSTEAFF.

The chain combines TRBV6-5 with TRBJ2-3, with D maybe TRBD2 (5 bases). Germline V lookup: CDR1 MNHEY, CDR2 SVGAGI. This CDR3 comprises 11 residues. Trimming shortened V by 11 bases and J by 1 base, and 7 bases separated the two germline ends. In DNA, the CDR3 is TGTGCCGCCGGGGGCACAGATACGCAGTATTTT. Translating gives CAAGGTDTQYF.

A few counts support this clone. The CDR3 nucleotides read TGTGCCAGCGACAGGGGCGGCTCTAATGAAAAACTGTTTTTT. Translating gives CASDRGGSNEKLFF. The V gene is TRBV21-1, the J gene TRBJ1-4; TRBD1, the table's D call, was not compared with the DNA. TRBV21-1 is noted as a pseudogene. CDR3 length: 14 amino acids.